The source of this T cell receptor beta chain is a study of beta chain features in type 1 diabetes. Study-level results: TCRB CDR3 length was moderately but significantly reduced in all four CD4+ subsets of Type 1 diabetes patients. Researchers reported that naive, central memory and Treg TCRB repertoires appeared more similar in patients than in healthy donors.

One heparinised blood draw, averaging about 0.11 L, came from each donor. This clone showed up many times. Its target is not known. Every isolated RNA sample was fully reverse transcribed, so sequencing captured expressed TCRB transcripts. TCRdb's table, derived via immunoSEQ multiplex PCR, lists solely in-frame clones and lacks some. Among approximately 150,000 clones listed, less than 15% were seen once. This CDR3 has 15 amino acids. Germline lookup yields CDR1 SGHDN and CDR2 FVKESK. Trimming took off 3 bases at V and 7 bases at J, with 16 bases between the two ends. The chain recombines TRBV14 with TRBJ2-1, with D possibly TRBD1 on 6 matching bases. The receptor was derived from a man between 18 and 35 years old with type 1 diabetes. Input material: central memory CD4+ T cells from blood. As DNA, the CDR3 is TGTGCCAGCAGCCATGATGGGACACCCTGGAATGAGCAGTTCTTC. This codes for CASSHDGTPWNEQFF.